This T cell receptor beta chain originates from a study of vaccination and CD4 T cells after COVID-19. In the study overall: Post-vaccine specimens were obtained a median around 72 days after dose two (range 14 to 241). Researchers treated cells with overlapping spike peptides taken from SARS-CoV-2, HCoV-NL63, HCoV-OC43 and HCoV-229E. Overall study findings and caveats: Median numbers of SARS-CoV-2-reactive clonotypes increased from approximately 21 to 40 (not a significant change).

The germline CDR1 and CDR2 sequences are MDHEN and SYDVKM. Trimming pared 7 bases from V and 0 bases from J, leaving 13 bases between. The length of the CDR3 is 14 residues. By frequency in the sample, this clonotype is large (0.1 to 1%). The antigen is not known. CD4+ T cells that had been cultured provided DNA sequenced with the Oncomine TCR Beta short-read assay. From the PCR reads, TCRdb called clonotypes with MiXCR, one entry per CDR3 protein. The sample consists of a few hundred distinct CDR3 sequences, 7.4% of them appearing once. The sample's treatment: approximately nine-day PBMC culture with coronavirus spike peptide pools or control peptides (ViraFEST assay). CD4+ T-cell collection from the unexposed donor predated the COVID-19 pandemic (2011-2018). Testing used SARS-CoV-2 S/N and four cold-coronavirus spikes on unexposed-donor CD4+ T cells, cells permitting.

Input material: CD4+ T cells from blood, cultured in vitro. The chain couples TRBV28 to TRBJ2-7; D is tentatively TRBD1 or TRBD2 (6 bases each). This TCR derives from a human donor in good health. CDR3 residues: CASILGGSSYEQYF. The CDR3 bases are TGTGCCAGCATCCTAGGGGGGAGCTCCTACGAGCAGTACTTC.